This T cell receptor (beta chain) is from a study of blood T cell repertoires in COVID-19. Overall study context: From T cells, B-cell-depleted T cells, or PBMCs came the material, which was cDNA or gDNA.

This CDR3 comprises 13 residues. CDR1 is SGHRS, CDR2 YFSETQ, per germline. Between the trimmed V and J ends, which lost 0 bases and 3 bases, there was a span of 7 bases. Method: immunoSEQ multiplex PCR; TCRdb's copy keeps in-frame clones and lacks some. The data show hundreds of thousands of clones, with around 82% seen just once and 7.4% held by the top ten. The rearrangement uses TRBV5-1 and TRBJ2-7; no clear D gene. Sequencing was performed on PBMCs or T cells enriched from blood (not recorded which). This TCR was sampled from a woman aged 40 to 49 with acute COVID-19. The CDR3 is CASSLDLVYEQYF. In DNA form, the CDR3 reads TGCGCCAGCAGCTTGGACCTAGTCTACGAGCAGTACTTC.